The 8 T cell receptor beta chains reported below all come from one sample, sequenced in a study of shared clonotypes between healthy human individuals. The naive CD8 fraction comprised CD45RO-negative cells positively selected for CCR7 and excluded terminally differentiated effector memory CD45RA+ cells. TCRdb's copy holds only in-frame clones and misses some; the assay was immunoSEQ multiplex PCR. The sample lists around 2,000,000 clones, just under 95% occurring once. The specimen sequenced was naive CD8+ T cells sorted from blood. These receptors all come from a man between 18 and 29 years old in good health.

The chain carries TRBV29-1 and TRBJ1-1; D may be TRBD1 (5 bases). V shed 0 bases and J shed 6 bases, with 14 bases lying between them. The CDR3 has 14 residues. The germline CDR1 and CDR2 sequences are SQVTM and ANQGSEA. The CDR3 coding sequence is TGCAGCGTTGAAGATCCCGGCAGGGAGGCTGAAGCTTTCTTT. This codes for CSVEDPGREAEAFF.

This chain uses TRBV5-1 with TRBJ2-3; no reliable D call. Germline V gives CDR1 SGHRS, CDR2 YFSETQ. V was pared by 4 bases and J by 3 bases, with 9 bases between. This CDR3 contains 13 residues. The CDR3 loop is CASSTDETDTQYF. As DNA, the CDR3 is TGCGCCAGCAGCACCGACGAGACAGATACGCAGTATTTT.

The chain recombines TRBV27 with TRBJ2-7; D perhaps matches TRBD1 (6 bases). Germline V gene lookup returns CDR1 MNHEY and CDR2 SMNVEV (reference sequence). Trimming shortened V by 5 bases and J by 2 bases, and 10 bases separated the two germline ends. CDR3 length: 13 residues. CDR3 amino acids: CASSKGGTYEQYF. CDR3 nucleotides: TGTGCCAGCAGTAAAGGGGGAACCTACGAGCAGTACTTC.

The chain couples TRBV30 to TRBJ2-1; D could derive from TRBD1 or TRBD2 (5 bases each). There are 15 residues in the CDR3. The V end lost 2 bases, the J end lost 4 bases, and 15 bases lay between the germline ends. The V gene's germline CDR1 is GTSNPN and CDR2 SVGIG (reference sequence). CDR3 loop: CAWSRGPGAYNEQFF. The CDR3 DNA reads as TGTGCCTGGAGTAGGGGACCGGGCGCATACAATGAGCAGTTCTTC.

The J gene is TRBJ1-2, the V gene TRBV2, with D possibly being TRBD1 (5 bases). Germline V gene lookup returns CDR1 SNHLY and CDR2 FYNNEI. This CDR3 contains 18 residues. The V gene lost 3 bases and the J gene lost 5 bases, with 25 bases spanning the gap. The CDR3 here is CASSDLGPQGTGLYGYTF. The CDR3 DNA follows: TGTGCCAGCAGTGACCTCGGCCCCCAGGGAACGGGACTTTATGGCTACACCTTC.

The rearrangement joins TRBV6-1 to TRBJ1-1; D ambiguous. Between the trimmed V and J ends, which lost 3 bases and 6 bases, there was a span of 8 bases. Germline V CDR1 and CDR2: MNHNS, SASEGT. This CDR3 region has 12 residues. CDR3 region: CASSDRLSEAFF. CDR3 in DNA: TGTGCCAGCAGTGACCGCCTTTCTGAAGCTTTCTTT.

The rearrangement links TRBV6-1 to TRBJ2-1; possibly TRBD2 for D (6 bases). CDR1 is MNHNS and CDR2 is SASEGT in the germline V gene. The V and J ends lost 2 bases and 0 bases respectively, with 11 bases between them. The CDR3 consists of 16 residues. In nucleotides, the CDR3 is TGTGCCAGCAGTGAACCCCTCGGGGGCTCCTACAATGAGCAGTTCTTC. This encodes CASSEPLGGSYNEQFF.

J is TRBJ2-1 and V is TRBV2; 7 bases match TRBD2. The V and J ends lost 8 bases and 3 bases, in that order; junction bases with no gene match: 7. From germline, CDR1 is SNHLY and CDR2 FYNNEI. The CDR3 consists of 14 residues. The CDR3 nucleotides read TGTGCCAGCCGAACCGGACTAGACTACAATGAGCAGTTCTTC. Protein: CASRTGLDYNEQFF.